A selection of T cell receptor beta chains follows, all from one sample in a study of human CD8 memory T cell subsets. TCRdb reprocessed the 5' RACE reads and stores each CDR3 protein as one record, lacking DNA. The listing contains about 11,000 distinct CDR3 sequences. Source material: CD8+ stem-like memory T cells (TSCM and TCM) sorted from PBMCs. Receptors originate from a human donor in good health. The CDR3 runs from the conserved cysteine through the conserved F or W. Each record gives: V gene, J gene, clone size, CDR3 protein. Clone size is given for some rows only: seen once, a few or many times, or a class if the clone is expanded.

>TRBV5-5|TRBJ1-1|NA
CASSINLDGMNTEAFF
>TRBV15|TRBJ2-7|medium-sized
CATSRDRGSNEQYF
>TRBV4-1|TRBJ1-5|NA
CASSQQLGNQPQHF
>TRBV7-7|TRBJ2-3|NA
CASSSWTGPNTDTQYF
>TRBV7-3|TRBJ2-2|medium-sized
CASSLLNTGELFF
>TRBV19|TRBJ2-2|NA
CASSMVTGELFF
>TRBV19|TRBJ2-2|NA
CASSPTGPTGELFF
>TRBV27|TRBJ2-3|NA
CASSRTSGGADTQYF
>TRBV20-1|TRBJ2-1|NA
CSAPVRGGYNEQFF
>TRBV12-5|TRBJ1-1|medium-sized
CASGLSAEAFF
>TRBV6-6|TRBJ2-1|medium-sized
CATGVQGGYNEQFF
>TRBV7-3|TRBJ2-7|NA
CASSPRGGSASEQYF
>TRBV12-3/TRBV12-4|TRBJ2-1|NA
CASSSGTGGFDEQFF
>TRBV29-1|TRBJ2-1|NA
CSVSMGTNEQFF
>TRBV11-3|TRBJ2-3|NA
CASSLGTSGGDTQYF
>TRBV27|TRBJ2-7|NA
CASSSGILREQYF
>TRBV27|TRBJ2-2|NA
CASSYRTVNTGDLFF
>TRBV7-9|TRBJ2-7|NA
CASSSGTREQYF
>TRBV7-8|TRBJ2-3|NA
CASAVSSTDTQYF
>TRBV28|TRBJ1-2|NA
CASSQTGTGDYGYTF
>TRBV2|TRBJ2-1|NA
CASSELDYLYNEQFF
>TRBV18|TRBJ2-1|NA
CASSIVYNEQFF
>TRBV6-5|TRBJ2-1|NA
CASPSGRQGTGQFF
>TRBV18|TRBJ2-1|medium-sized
CASSPGDEQFF
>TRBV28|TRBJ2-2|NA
CASRTTGGSPGELFF
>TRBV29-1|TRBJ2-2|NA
CSVEGLGGELFF
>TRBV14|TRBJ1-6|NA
CASSQVSHGVNSPLHF
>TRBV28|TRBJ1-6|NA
CASTHEVADNSPLHF
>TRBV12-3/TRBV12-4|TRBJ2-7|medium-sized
CASSPHRALTYEQYF
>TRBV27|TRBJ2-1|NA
CASSLGPGLAGGREQFF
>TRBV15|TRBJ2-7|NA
CATSRDQASGAYEQYF
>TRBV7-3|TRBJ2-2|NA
CASSLTRTGYTGELFF
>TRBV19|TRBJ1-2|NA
CASSKAGSLYGYTF
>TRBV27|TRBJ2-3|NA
CASKGSLTDTQYF
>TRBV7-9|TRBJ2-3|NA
CASSSTSGGARDTQYF
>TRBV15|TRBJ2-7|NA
CATSTKTGEQYF
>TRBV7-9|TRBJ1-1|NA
CASSLGPIEAFF
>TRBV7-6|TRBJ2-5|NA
CASSRPGGGETQYF